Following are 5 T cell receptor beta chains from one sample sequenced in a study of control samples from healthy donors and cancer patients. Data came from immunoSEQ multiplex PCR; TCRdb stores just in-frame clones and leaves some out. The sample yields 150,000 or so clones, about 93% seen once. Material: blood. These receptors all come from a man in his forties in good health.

DNA of the CDR3: TGCAGCGTTGAAGCTAGCGGGAGCACAGATACGCAGTATTTT. Protein: CSVEASGSTDTQYF. The rearrangement uses TRBV29-1 and TRBJ2-3; 8 bases are shared with TRBD2. CDR1 is SQVTM, CDR2 ANQGSEA, per germline. The junction had 0 bases not matched to a gene; V was cut back by 1 base and J by 0 bases. The CDR3 extends over 14 amino acids.

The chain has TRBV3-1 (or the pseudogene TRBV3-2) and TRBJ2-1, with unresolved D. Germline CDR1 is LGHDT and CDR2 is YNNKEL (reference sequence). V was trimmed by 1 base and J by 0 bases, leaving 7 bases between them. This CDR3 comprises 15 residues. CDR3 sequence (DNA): TGTGCCAGCAGCCAAGCCCTGGGCTCCTACAATGAGCAGTTCTTC. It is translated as CASSQALGSYNEQFF.

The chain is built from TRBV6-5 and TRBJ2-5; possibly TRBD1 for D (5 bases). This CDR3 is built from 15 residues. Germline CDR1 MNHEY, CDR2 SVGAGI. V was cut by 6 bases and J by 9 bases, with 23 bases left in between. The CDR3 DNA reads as TGTGCCAGCAGGCCTACAGGAAAGCTGAAAAGGGCCCAGTACTTC. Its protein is CASRPTGKLKRAQYF.

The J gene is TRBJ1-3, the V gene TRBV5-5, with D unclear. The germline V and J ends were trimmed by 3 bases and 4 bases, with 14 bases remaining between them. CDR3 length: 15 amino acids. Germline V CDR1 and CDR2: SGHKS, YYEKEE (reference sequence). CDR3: CASSSSPALGNTIYF. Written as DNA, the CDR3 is TGTGCCAGCAGCTCGTCTCCAGCTCTAGGAAACACCATATATTTT.

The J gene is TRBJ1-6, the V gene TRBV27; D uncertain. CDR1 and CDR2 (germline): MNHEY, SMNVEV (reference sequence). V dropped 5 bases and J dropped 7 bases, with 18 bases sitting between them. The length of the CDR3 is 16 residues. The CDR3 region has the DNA TGTGCCAGCAGTCCCATGGGTCCGCGAGGGAATTCACCCCTCCACTTT. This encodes CASSPMGPRGNSPLHF.